These 13 T cell receptor beta chains were sequenced from one sample in a study of patients and donors after allogeneic stem cell transplantation. TCRdb fed the RT-PCR reads into MiXCR, producing one record per CDR3 protein. The data contain about 960,000 distinct CDR3 sequences, 15% to 20% of them singletons. The sequenced sample consisted of blood, either unsorted or a sorted T cell fraction (not recorded which). The source of these receptors is a human donor who was either an allogeneic HSCT recipient or a stem cell or donor lymphocyte infusion donor (not recorded which). It is not recorded whose cells these are; they may come from a transplant donor.

This clonotype was counted only a few times. The chain uses TRBV25-1 and TRBJ2-7, with TRBD1 matching 7 bases. Germline V lookup: CDR1 MGHDK, CDR2 SYGVNS. The CDR3 runs 15 residues. Losses at the gene ends were 1 base for V and 3 bases for J; bases not matched to a gene: 6. The CDR3 reads CASSELGTAGYEQYF. CDR3 nucleotides: TGTGCCAGCAGTGAATTGGGGACAGCAGGCTACGAGCAGTACTTC.

In its sample, this clonotype was seen a few times. The V gene is TRBV10-3, the J gene TRBJ1-1; the D gene is possibly TRBD1 (6 bases). CDR1 ENHRY and CDR2 SYGVKD come from the germline V gene. The CDR3 loop spans 17 amino acids. V was shortened by 9 bases and J by 5 bases, with 28 bases between the two germline ends. CDR3 loop: CAMQWGQRRTLGTEAFF. The CDR3, as DNA: TGTGCCATGCAGTGGGGGCAGAGGAGGACACTGGGGACTGAAGCTTTCTTT.

This clonotype was counted ten times or more. J is TRBJ1-1 and V is TRBV12-3 or TRBV12-4; D unresolved. The length of the CDR3 is 14 residues. Trimming cost V 6 bases and J 2 bases, with 13 bases left between them. The chain's CDR3 is CASSLTQGNTEAFF. CDR3 nucleotide sequence: TGTGCCAGCAGCCTAACTCAAGGTAACACTGAAGCTTTCTTT.

Regarding this clonotype: At one boundary the junction diverges from the germline segment, which might be a read error. The chain carries TRBV20-1 and TRBJ2-1; D call uncertain. Germline V gives CDR1 DFQATT, CDR2 SNEGSKA (reference sequence). This CDR3 region has 12 residues. Here the CDR3 DNA reads TGCAGTGCACTGGGCTCCTACAATGAGCAGTCCTTC. Translating it yields CSALGSYNEQSF.

In its sample, this clonotype was seen a few times. This chain links TRBV10-3 with TRBJ2-5; TRBD1 is a possible D gene (6 bases). Per the germline V gene, CDR1 is ENHRY and CDR2 is SYGVKD. There are 14 residues in the CDR3. The V and J ends lost 4 bases and 2 bases respectively, with 11 bases between them. CDR3 in DNA: TGTGCCATCAGTGTCCTGAGGGGGCAAGAGACCCAGTACTTC. Its translation: CAISVLRGQETQYF.

This clonotype has only a few counts. V usage is TRBV11-1 and J usage is TRBJ2-7, with 9 bases fitting TRBD2. The length of the CDR3 is 16 residues. With 5 bases clipped from V and 2 bases from J, the junction kept 10 bases outside the gene matches. Germline V gene data show CDR1 as SGHAT and CDR2 as FQDESV (reference sequence). The CDR3 DNA sequence: TGTGCCAGCAGCCCTTATAGCGGGAGTCTCCCCTACGAGCAGTACTTC. Translating it yields CASSPYSGSLPYEQYF.

This chain uses TRBV20-1 with TRBJ2-1; D remains ambiguous. V lost 4 bases, J lost 5 bases, and 15 bases lay in between. From germline, CDR1 is DFQATT and CDR2 SNEGSKA (reference sequence). The CDR3 loop spans 14 amino acids. CDR3 residues: CSAKINRPDNEQFF. DNA for the CDR3: TGCAGTGCTAAAATCAACCGTCCTGACAATGAGCAGTTCTTC.

This clonotype occurred a few times. This chain uses TRBV12-3 or TRBV12-4 with TRBJ2-3; 8 nucleotides line up with TRBD2. J was trimmed by 3 bases and V by 6 bases; bases with no gene match: 17. The CDR3 sequence is 18 residues long. As DNA, the CDR3 is TGTGCCAGCAGCCCCCTAGGAGGACGGGGGGGGCAGACAGATACGCAGTATTTT. Its protein is CASSPLGGRGGQTDTQYF.

The rearrangement links TRBV7-2 to TRBJ2-5; 7 bases are a match to TRBD2. This CDR3 is built from 14 residues. The germline V gene encodes CDR1 SGHTA and CDR2 FQGNSA. Germline trimming cut 5 bases from V and 5 bases from J; bases unmatched to any gene: 8. CDR3 sequence (DNA): TGTGCCAGCAGCCCAAGCGGGGCTGGGGAGACCCAGTACTTC. Translation gives CASSPSGAGETQYF.

The V gene is TRBV4-1, the J gene TRBJ2-7; no firm D call. This CDR3 has 11 residues. Deletions cut 4 bases from V and 8 bases from J, with 9 bases between. Germline V gene lookup returns CDR1 MGHRA and CDR2 YSYEKL. DNA of the CDR3: TGCGCCAGCAGCCCCGGACGGCAGCAGTACTTC. Its protein product is CASSPGRQQYF.

This clonotype has only a few counts. J is TRBJ1-4 and V is TRBV20-1; possible D gene TRBD1, 5 bases. The germline gives CDR1 DFQATT, CDR2 SNEGSKA (reference sequence). Trimming left V 3 bases short and J 7 bases short, with 12 bases between. The CDR3 contains 13 residues. The CDR3 sequence: CSARSSDSEKLFF. CDR3 DNA: TGCAGTGCTAGGTCATCAGACAGTGAAAAACTGTTTTTT.

This chain connects TRBV30 to TRBJ1-1; the D is unclear. Trimming took 2 bases from V and 5 from J, leaving 9 bases between them. This CDR3 spans 12 amino acids. Germline V gene lookup returns CDR1 GTSNPN and CDR2 SVGIG (reference sequence). Written as DNA, the CDR3 is TGTGCCTGGAGTCCTTTAGGAACTGAAGCTTTCTTT. Protein: CAWSPLGTEAFF.

This clonotype was found a few times. V and J are TRBV4-1 and TRBJ2-7; the D gene is possibly TRBD1 (5 bases). The V and J ends lost 1 base and 2 bases respectively, with 15 bases between them. CDR3 length equals 16 residues. From germline, CDR1 is MGHRA and CDR2 YSYEKL. CDR3 sequence reads: CASSQALTGKPYEQYF. The CDR3 DNA reads as TGCGCCAGCAGCCAAGCTCTTACAGGTAAACCCTACGAGCAGTACTTC.